In this sample, the clone carrying this TCR beta chain turned up many times. What it recognizes is unknown. TCRdb used MiXCR to reprocess the 5' RACE reads, holding one entry per CDR3 protein. This sample has about 150,000 distinct CDR3 sequences, with approximately 6.6% found just once. These data belong to a study of T cells after yellow fever vaccination. This CDR3 contains 15 residues. V was trimmed by 5 bases and J by 4 bases, leaving 14 bases between them. Germline CDR1 reads SGHTA; CDR2 reads FQGNSA. Study conclusions and caveats: Shared CD4/CD8 clonotypes were a small share, likely from convergent recombination.

The source of this sequence is a man between 25 and 39 years old who received the YFV17D yellow fever vaccine. The sample consisted of CD4+ T cells sorted from PBMCs, taken 10 days after the yellow fever booster vaccination. The rearrangement joins TRBV7-2 to TRBJ2-2; no definite D call. CDR3 coding DNA: TGTGCCAGCAGCCCTCATGGCATGGGCACCGGGGAGCTGTTTTTT. Translating it yields CASSPHGMGTGELFF.